This T cell receptor beta chain is drawn from a study of sequential checkpoint blockade in melanoma. Trimming pared 3 bases from V and 0 bases from J, leaving 18 bases between. CDR3 length equals 17 residues. Germline CDR1 SGDLS, CDR2 YYNGEE. Treatment meaning: randomized to nivolumab then ipilimumab (arm A) or the reverse (arm B). The data were produced by immunoSEQ multiplex PCR, yet TCRdb's version contains in-frame clones alone and is incomplete. This table holds fewer than 40,000 clones, approximately 86% found once. The chain combines TRBV9 with TRBJ1-2; D possibly corresponds to TRBD1 (6 bases). The clonotype originates from a human donor with melanoma. The sample here was CD8+ T cells sorted from blood (inferred from file names), taken from a patient given nivolumab and ipilimumab in sequence. CDR3 protein: CASSATGGQQTNYGYTF. Here the CDR3 DNA reads TGTGCCAGCAGCGCGACCGGCGGACAGCAGACTAACTATGGCTACACCTTC. The full variable domain, rest sourced from reference TRBV9 and TRBJ1-2, is DSGVTQTPKHLITATGQRVTLRCSPRSGDLSVYWYQQSLDQGLQFLIQYYNGEERAKGNILERFSAQQFPDLHSELNLSSLELGDSALYFCASSATGGQQTNYGYTFGSGTRLTVV.